The clone carrying this T cell receptor (beta chain) has just a few counts. This sample was included in a study of blood T cells in healthy people across ages. The germline CDR1 and CDR2 sequences are SQVTM and ANQGSEA. The CDR3 length is 13 residues. The germline V and J ends were trimmed by 6 bases and 3 bases, with 11 bases remaining between them. A sample-barcoded 5' primer and a J-beta primer mix were used in a second PCR of about 6 to 11 cycles. One entry per CDR3 protein results from TCRdb running MiXCR on the 5' RACE reads. This sample yields 1.2 million to 1.5 million distinct CDR3 sequences, of which 45% to 70% are seen a single time; approximately 7% belongs to the top ten.

The receptor comes from a man aged 18 to 29 in good health. The sequenced sample was blood. The V and J genes are TRBV29-1 and TRBJ1-4; no clear D gene. CDR3 sequence (DNA): TGCAGCGTCCCCCATCCTGCTAATGAAAAACTGTTTTTT. Translation: CSVPHPANEKLFF. Drawing the rest from reference TRBV29-1 and TRBJ1-4, the complete variable domain is SAVISQKPSRDICQRGTSLTIQCQVDSQVTMMFWYRQQPGQSLTLIATANQGSEATYESGFVIDKFPISRPNLTFSTLTVSNMSPEDSSIYLCSVPHPANEKLFFGSGTQLSVL.